These T cell receptor beta chains were read from a single sample in a study of molecular identifiers for immune sequencing clone quantification. One entry per CDR3 protein, called by TCRdb with MiXCR from the PCR reads. The table records under 600,000 distinct CDR3 sequences, around a fifth of them present only once. The sequencing sample was made of naive CD8+ T cells from blood, with Jurkat cell RNA spiked in. The origin of the receptors is a human donor in good health. Some libraries in this study had Jurkat cell RNA spiked in. Both conserved end residues are part of each CDR3. The D gene is left open where the match is weak. Size is omitted from some rows. Given values are once, few, many or a class for expanded clones.

TRBJ2-7	few	-	TRBV5-6	CASTNGAQVSEQYF	TGTGCCAGCACGAATGGGGCCCAGGTTAGCGAGCAGTACTTC
TRBJ2-1	few	TRBD2	TRBV3-1	CASSQGLADEQFF	TGTGCCAGCAGCCAAGGACTAGCAGATGAGCAGTTCTTC
TRBJ2-7	many	TRBD2	TRBV20-1	CSARFPGLAETLWEQYF	TGCAGTGCTAGATTCCCTGGACTAGCGGAGACCCTCTGGGAGCAGTACTTC
TRBJ1-3	-	-	TRBV12-3/TRBV12-4	CASMGSGNTIYF	TGTGCCAGCATGGGATCAGGGAACACCATATATTTT
TRBJ1-5	-	-	TRBV2	CASSEYGRYSNQPQHF	TGTGCCAGCAGTGAATACGGCAGATATAGCAATCAGCCCCAGCATTTT
TRBJ2-5	-	TRBD1	TRBV19	CASSALGQGQETQYF	TGTGCCAGTAGTGCCTTAGGACAGGGACAAGAGACCCAGTACTTC
TRBJ2-6	many	-	TRBV12-3/TRBV12-4	CASSLLDSGANVLTF	TGTGCCAGCAGTTTACTTGATTCTGGGGCCAACGTCCTGACTTTC
TRBJ2-3	many	-	TRBV27	CAADSLTDTQYF	TGTGCGGCGGATTCCCTCACAGATACGCAGTATTTT
TRBJ1-6	-	-	TRBV4-1	CASSQTSPSSYNSPLHF	TGCGCCAGCAGCCAGACAAGCCCGAGCTCCTATAATTCACCCCTCCACTTT
TRBJ2-3	many	TRBD1	TRBV19	CASSPWDRGDDTQYF	TGTGCCAGTAGTCCCTGGGACAGGGGGGACGATACGCAGTATTTT
TRBJ2-7	many	-	TRBV29-1	CSAQWSSYEQYF	TGCAGCGCCCAGTGGAGCTCCTACGAGCAGTACTTC
TRBJ2-5	-	TRBD2	TRBV11-2	CASSLGLREGETQYF	TGTGCCAGCAGCTTAGGTTTGCGGGAGGGGGAGACCCAGTACTTC
TRBJ2-1	many	-	TRBV24-1	CATSDLLAGEQFF	TGTGCCACCAGTGATTTGCTAGCTGGTGAGCAGTTCTTC
TRBJ2-1	-	-	TRBV12-3/TRBV12-4	CASSKGTGYYNEQFF	TGTGCCAGCAGTAAAGGGACTGGATATTACAATGAGCAGTTCTTC
TRBJ2-7	few	-	TRBV12-3/TRBV12-4	CASSSIPYEQYF	TGTGCCAGCAGTTCCATACCCTACGAGCAGTACTTC
TRBJ2-5	-	-	TRBV4-3	CASSRERWETQYF	TGCGCCAGCAGCCGGGAGAGGTGGGAGACCCAGTACTTC
TRBJ2-7	-	-	TRBV5-1	CASSFLGAADYEQYF	TGCGCCAGCAGCTTTTTGGGGGCTGCAGACTACGAGCAGTACTTC
TRBJ1-6	many	-	TRBV7-8	CASSLSVGDGSPLHF	TGTGCCAGCAGCTTAAGTGTAGGGGATGGTTCACCCCTCCACTTT
TRBJ1-2	few	-	TRBV3-1	CASSHLSGGYGYTF	TGTGCCAGCAGCCACCTTTCCGGGGGCTACGGCTACACCTTC
TRBJ2-7	few	-	TRBV7-2	CASSQDILSYEQYF	TGTGCCAGCAGCCAAGACATCCTATCCTACGAGCAGTACTTC
TRBJ2-3	-	TRBD2	TRBV11-3	CASSEEHSGGVTDTQYF	TGTGCCAGCAGCGAAGAACATAGCGGGGGAGTAACAGATACGCAGTATTTT
TRBJ2-1	-	-	TRBV4-1	CASSQDLVARHNEQFF	TGCGCCAGCAGCCAAGATTTGGTAGCGAGGCACAATGAGCAGTTCTTC
TRBJ2-3	many	TRBD2	TRBV28	CASSLYGTSGSTDTQYF	TGTGCCAGCAGTTTATATGGGACTAGCGGGAGCACAGATACGCAGTATTTT
TRBJ2-5	-	-	TRBV6-5	CASSFSKQEYQETQYF	TGTGCCAGCAGTTTTTCCAAACAGGAGTACCAAGAGACCCAGTACTTC
TRBJ2-3	many	-	TRBV29-1	CSVISSTDTQYF	TGCAGCGTTATATCGAGCACAGATACGCAGTATTTT
TRBJ2-1	many	TRBD2	TRBV5-1	CASSPGPGLEYNEQFF	TGCGCCAGCAGCCCCGGTCCCGGACTAGAATACAATGAGCAGTTCTTC
TRBJ2-7	-	TRBD2	TRBV10-3	CAISKDGGAYEQYF	TGTGCCATCAGTAAGGACGGGGGGGCTTACGAGCAGTACTTC
TRBJ2-2	many	-	TRBV5-1	CASSYLPGELFF	TGCGCCAGCAGCTACCTACCCGGGGAGCTGTTTTTT
TRBJ2-5	few	-	TRBV4-3	CASSQESGETQYF	TGCGCCAGCAGCCAAGAGTCCGGGGAGACCCAGTACTTC
TRBJ1-5	many	-	TRBV27	CASSPLGGSNQPQHF	TGTGCCAGCAGTCCCCTGGGGGGGAGCAATCAGCCCCAGCATTTT
TRBJ2-1	many	-	TRBV6-6	CASSARGDNEQFF	TGTGCCAGCAGTGCCAGGGGGGACAATGAGCAGTTCTTC
TRBJ1-2	few	TRBD1	TRBV27	CASSLAQGLGYGYTF	TGTGCCAGCAGTTTAGCACAGGGGCTGGGCTATGGCTACACCTTC
TRBJ2-7	-	TRBD1	TRBV28	CASSFGQGLREQCF	TGTGCCAGCAGTTTCGGACAGGGGTTGAGGGAGCAGTGCTTC
TRBJ2-3	-	-	TRBV4-3	CASSHSNWGSTDTQYF	TGCGCCAGCAGCCATTCAAATTGGGGGAGCACAGATACGCAGTATTTT
TRBJ2-1	-	TRBD2	TRBV7-2	CASSSTSYSYNEQFF	TGTGCCAGCAGCTCGACTAGCTACTCCTACAATGAGCAGTTCTTC